This T cell receptor beta chain was profiled in a study of cytomegalovirus exposure and HLA in healthy donors. Study-wide context: Earlier results showed some 120 million unique TCR beta sequences derived from around 170 million T cells.

PCR primers comprised 60 Vbeta and 13 Jbeta primers. Repertoires were generated with immunoSEQ multiplex PCR, while TCRdb's copy carries only in-frame clones and drops some. The data show 150,000 to 200,000 clones, about 88% seen once. Germline V gene sequence: CDR1 LGHNA, CDR2 YNFKEQ. CDR3 length equals 15 residues. V was trimmed by 3 bases and J by 0 bases, leaving 11 bases between them. The chain joins TRBV4-2 to TRBJ1-1, with a weak D call TRBD1 (5 bases). Sequencing input: PBMCs. The clonotype comes from a man younger than 35 in good health and CMV-seropositive. CDR3 sequence reads: CASSHGDFVNTEAFF. The CDR3 DNA reads TGTGCCAGCAGCCACGGGGACTTTGTGAACACTGAAGCTTTCTTT.